This entry lists 29 T cell receptor beta chains sequenced from one sample in a study of CD8 T cells in Susac syndrome. RNA, at roughly 0.45 to 1 ug, was reverse transcribed with random hexamers. TCRdb reanalysed the immunoSEQ multiplex PCR reads using MiXCR and keeps one entry per CDR3 protein. The data hold just over 300,000 distinct CDR3 sequences, with about 90% observed a single time. The sample taken for sequencing was CD4+ T cells from PBMCs. Receptors originate from a human donor with multiple sclerosis.

The V and J genes are TRBV4-1 and TRBJ2-2; D ambiguous. Per the germline V gene, CDR1 is MGHRA and CDR2 is YSYEKL. V lost 0 bases and J lost 0, with 8 bases in between. CDR3 length equals 16 residues. CDR3 loop: CASSQETGTNTGELFF. The CDR3 DNA is TGCGCCAGCAGCCAAGAGACCGGCACGAACACCGGGGAGCTGTTTTTT.

V is TRBV3-1 and J is TRBJ2-7; tentative D call: TRBD2 (5 bases). CDR1 is LGHDT, CDR2 YNNKEL, per germline (reference sequence). V dropped 2 bases and J dropped 2 bases, with 16 bases sitting between them. The CDR3 length is 16 residues. CDR3 in DNA: TGTGCCAGCAGCCAATACGGGGTGAGGATCCCCTACGAGCAGTACTTC. This translates into CASSQYGVRIPYEQYF.

V is TRBV7-9 and J is TRBJ2-3, with D unclear. Germline V gene data show CDR1 as SEHNR and CDR2 as FQNEAQ (reference sequence). This CDR3 has 15 amino acids. Trimming removed 5 bases at V and 0 bases at J, with 12 bases between. The CDR3 DNA reads TGTGCCAGCAGCCAAGGTGACCTGAGCACAGATACGCAGTATTTT. It translates to CASSQGDLSTDTQYF.

The gene calls are TRBV29-1 and TRBJ2-2; no clear D. The CDR3 contains 17 residues. V lost 6 bases, J lost 2 bases, and 22 bases lay in between. Germline CDR1 reads SQVTM; CDR2 reads ANQGSEA. This chain's CDR3 is CSVRDAVGRLNTGELFF. The CDR3 nucleotides are TGCAGCGTCCGAGATGCAGTAGGACGCCTAAACACCGGGGAGCTGTTTTTT.

The CDR3 is CASSLFSGAAGFRGYEQYF. DNA for the CDR3: TGCGCCAGCAGCTTGTTTAGCGGAGCGGCGGGTTTCAGGGGCTACGAGCAGTACTTC. V usage is TRBV5-1 and J usage is TRBJ2-7; tentatively, D is TRBD1 or TRBD2 (6 bases each). The CDR3 is 19 residues long. V dropped 1 base and J dropped 3 bases, with 26 bases sitting between them. CDR1 and CDR2 from the germline V gene are SGHRS and YFSETQ.

This clonotype was counted once. The chain links TRBV7-8 to TRBJ1-2; a possible D gene is TRBD1 (6 bases). CDR1 is SGHVS, CDR2 FQNEAQ, per germline. Trimming removed 4 bases at V and 7 bases at J, with 19 bases between. The CDR3 has 15 residues. The CDR3 region is CASSSTNVGAAGYTF. In DNA form, the CDR3 reads TGTGCCAGCAGCTCCACCAACGTGGGGGCGGCTGGCTACACCTTC.

The genes are TRBV20-1 and TRBJ1-4; D perhaps matches TRBD1 (6 bases). Looked up from germline, CDR1 is DFQATT and CDR2 is SNEGSKA (reference sequence). The CDR3 sequence is 14 residues long. The ends were cut back, 3 bases at V and 8 bases at J, with 16 bases in the middle. CDR3 protein: CSARPTGPEEKLFF. DNA of the CDR3: TGCAGTGCTAGGCCCACAGGGCCGGAGGAAAAACTGTTTTTT.

This sequence joins TRBV29-1 and TRBJ1-3, with D perhaps TRBD1 (6 bases). CDR3 length: 15 amino acids. Germline V lookup: CDR1 SQVTM, CDR2 ANQGSEA. Trimming took off 6 bases at V and 2 bases at J, with 17 bases between the two ends. In DNA form, the CDR3 reads TGCAGCGTCGCTTACCGGGGGCGGACTGGAAACACCATATATTTT. Amino acid sequence: CSVAYRGRTGNTIYF.

This clonotype was observed a single time. The V gene is TRBV7-9, the J gene TRBJ1-5; TRBD1 agrees at 7 bases. CDR3 length equals 15 residues. CDR1 SEHNR and CDR2 FQNEAQ come from the germline V gene (reference sequence). V was clipped by 5 bases and J by 0 bases; unmatched bases: 4. In nucleotides, the CDR3 is TGTGCCAGCAGCCCGGGACAGACTAGCAATCAGCCCCAGCATTTT. The encoded protein is CASSPGQTSNQPQHF.

J is TRBJ2-4 and V is TRBV23-1, with TRBD1 as a possible D gene (5 bases). TRBV23-1 is noted as an ORF with a role that remains uncertain. This CDR3 is built from 17 residues. Trimming stripped 0 bases from V and 1 base from J, with 13 bases between. CDR3 sequence: CASSQSPRAAAKNIQYF. The CDR3 coding sequence is TGCGCCAGCAGTCAATCGCCCAGGGCTGCGGCCAAAAACATTCAGTACTTC.

The CDR3 spells CASSLKLAGGQDTQYF. DNA of the CDR3: TGTGCCAGCAGCTTAAAACTAGCGGGAGGGCAGGATACGCAGTATTTT. The rearrangement links TRBV7-2 to TRBJ2-3, with TRBD2 matching over 13 bases. The V gene end was trimmed by 2 bases and the J gene end by 6 bases; junction bases not matched to a gene: 5. This CDR3 comprises 16 residues. Per the germline V gene, CDR1 is SGHTA and CDR2 is FQGNSA.

This chain links TRBV9 with TRBJ1-1, with TRBD1 as a possible D gene (5 bases). Germline-derived CDR1 and CDR2 are SGDLS and YYNGEE. Trimming pared 6 bases from V and 4 bases from J, leaving 16 bases between. The CDR3 consists of 14 residues. CDR3 protein: CASTPRGTTTEAFF. Written as DNA, the CDR3 is TGTGCCAGCACCCCCAGAGGGACCACCACTGAAGCTTTCTTT.

This clonotype was found a few times. The CDR3 sequence is CASSYTPGDNEQFF. The CDR3 coding sequence is TGTGCCAGCAGTTACACTCCAGGGGACAATGAGCAGTTCTTC. The chain couples TRBV6-5 to TRBJ2-1, with a weak D call TRBD1 (6 bases). Trimming removed 2 bases from V and 5 bases from J, with 10 bases in between. The CDR3 has 14 residues. From germline, CDR1 is MNHEY and CDR2 SVGAGI.

The V gene is TRBV29-1, the J gene TRBJ1-2; unclear D gene. Trimming removed 5 bases at V and 4 bases at J, with 14 bases between. Germline V CDR1 and CDR2: SQVTM, ANQGSEA. The CDR3 contains 13 residues. In nucleotides, the CDR3 is TGCAGCGTTCGAATGGGAGCGTCCTATGGCTACACCTTC. It translates to CSVRMGASYGYTF.

The chain uses TRBV20-1 and TRBJ2-7; D is undetermined. The CDR3 totals 14 residues. CDR1 and CDR2 (germline): DFQATT, SNEGSKA (reference sequence). V was trimmed by 2 bases and J by 4 bases, leaving 15 bases between them. The chain's CDR3 is CSARKARGTYEQYF. CDR3 DNA: TGCAGTGCTAGAAAGGCTAGAGGAACGTACGAGCAGTACTTC.

V gene TRBV20-1 combines with J gene TRBJ1-2; no clear D. V lost 3 bases and J lost 7, with 15 bases in between. The length of the CDR3 is 13 residues. The germline CDR1 and CDR2 sequences are DFQATT and SNEGSKA (reference sequence). The CDR3 sequence: CSASLGRSGGYTF. DNA for the CDR3: TGCAGTGCTAGTCTGGGCCGGAGTGGTGGCTACACCTTC.

The CDR3 nucleotides are TGTGCCAGCAGTGACCGGGGGAGAGCTAACTATGGCTACACCTTC. This gives the protein CASSDRGRANYGYTF. The chain carries TRBV12-3 or TRBV12-4 and TRBJ1-2, with D possibly matching TRBD1 (5 bases). The CDR3 loop spans 15 amino acids. The V end was cut by 5 bases, the J end by 0 bases, with 13 bases between.

This chain links TRBV2 with TRBJ2-5; D ambiguous. CDR1 and CDR2 from the germline V gene are SNHLY and FYNNEI. CDR3 size: 12 residues. Trimming took off 7 bases at V and 0 bases at J, with 6 bases between the two ends. CDR3 in DNA: TGTGCCAGCAACTCGTACCAAGAGACCCAGTACTTC. The encoded protein is CASNSYQETQYF.

This chain links TRBV6-6 with TRBJ2-1, with unresolved D. CDR1 is MNHNY and CDR2 is SVGAGI in the germline V gene (reference sequence). The CDR3 is 11 amino acids. Trimming stripped 2 bases from V and 10 bases from J, with 6 bases between. CDR3 DNA: TGTGCCAGCAGTTACGAACAGGAGCAGTTCTTC. This codes for CASSYEQEQFF.

The J gene is TRBJ2-2, the V gene TRBV7-2, with D perhaps TRBD2 (5 bases). Trimming shortened V by 3 bases and J by 7 bases, and 12 bases separated the two germline ends. Germline-derived CDR1 and CDR2 are SGHTA and FQGNSA. The CDR3 runs 14 residues. The CDR3 DNA reads as TGTGCCAGCAGCTTGGGAGATAGGGTCGGGGAGCTGTTTTTT. It codes for CASSLGDRVGELFF.

The chain uses TRBV6-1 and TRBJ2-1; 11 nucleotides agree with TRBD2. With 3 bases clipped from V and 5 bases from J, the junction kept 3 bases outside the gene matches. CDR3 length equals 15 residues. Germline V gene lookup returns CDR1 MNHNS and CDR2 SASEGT. Written as DNA, the CDR3 is TGTGCCAGCAGTGAGACTAGCGGGAACGACAATGAGCAGTTCTTC. This codes for CASSETSGNDNEQFF.

This chain uses TRBV7-2 with TRBJ2-1, with TRBD1 as a possible D gene (6 bases). Trimming took off 1 base at V and 4 bases at J, with 11 bases between the two ends. This CDR3 comprises 15 residues. The V gene's germline CDR1 is SGHTA and CDR2 FQGNSA. The CDR3 reads CASSLDGGPYNEQFF. In nucleotides, the CDR3 is TGTGCCAGCAGCTTAGATGGGGGCCCTTACAATGAGCAGTTCTTC.

This chain uses TRBV7-2 with TRBJ2-3; D possibly corresponds to TRBD2 (6 bases). CDR3 length: 14 residues. V gave up 1 base and J gave up 5 bases, with 10 bases separating them. CDR1 and CDR2 from the germline V gene are SGHTA and FQGNSA. CDR3 region: CASSLVGRGDTQYF. The CDR3 DNA follows: TGTGCCAGCAGCTTAGTAGGGCGGGGAGATACGCAGTATTTT.

This clonotype was counted a single time. The CDR3 region is CASSPRTTPYEQYF. CDR3 nucleotide sequence: TGTGCCAGCAGCCCCCGGACTACTCCCTACGAGCAGTACTTC. The chain has TRBV4-2 and TRBJ2-7, with TRBD2 as a possible D gene (6 bases). Germline V gene sequence: CDR1 LGHNA, CDR2 YNFKEQ. This CDR3 is 14 amino acids long. Trimming took 4 bases from V and 2 from J, leaving 12 bases between them.

This chain links TRBV11-3 with TRBJ2-5, with 13 nucleotides matching TRBD2. Losses at the gene ends were 3 bases for V and 2 bases for J; bases not matched to a gene: 3. Per germline, CDR1 SGHNT and CDR2 YENEEA. The CDR3 has 16 amino acids. CDR3 coding DNA: TGTGCCAGCAGCTTCCGACTAGCGGGGGGACAAGAGACCCAGTACTTC. Amino acid sequence: CASSFRLAGGQETQYF. Based on the CDR3 plus reference TRBV11-3 and TRBJ2-5, the full variable domain is EAGVVQSPRYKIIEKKQPVAFWCNPISGHNTLYWYLQNLGQGPELLIRYENEEAVDDSQLPKDRFSAERLKGVDSTLKIQPAELGDSAVYLCASSFRLAGGQETQYFGPGTRLLVL.

This rearrangement joins TRBV10-3 to TRBJ1-4, with TRBD1 as a possible D gene (6 bases). This CDR3 has 16 amino acids. The V gene lost 4 bases and the J gene lost 0 bases, with 12 bases spanning the gap. The germline V gene encodes CDR1 ENHRY and CDR2 SYGVKD. The CDR3 DNA is TGTGCCATCAGTGGGGGGCAGGACCCAACTAATGAAAAACTGTTTTTT. As protein: CAISGGQDPTNEKLFF.

The V and J genes are TRBV2 and TRBJ2-7, with TRBD1 as a possible D gene (6 bases). The CDR3 has 15 residues. Germline CDR1 reads SNHLY; CDR2 reads FYNNEI. V was clipped by 4 bases and J by 1 base, with 14 bases between them. DNA of the CDR3: TGTGCCAGCAGTGGACGGCCTAGGGGGTCCTACGAGCAGTACTTC. Its protein is CASSGRPRGSYEQYF. Full variable domain (outside the CDR3, taken from reference TRBV2 and TRBJ2-7): EPEVTQTPSHQVTQMGQEVILRCVPISNHLYFYWYRQILGQKVEFLVSFYNNEISEKSEIFDDQFSVERPDGSNFTLKIRSTKLEDSAMYFCASSGRPRGSYEQYFGPGTRLTVT.

This chain uses TRBV20-1 with TRBJ2-7, with D perhaps given as TRBD1 or TRBD2 (5 bases each). Germline V CDR1 and CDR2: DFQATT, SNEGSKA (reference sequence). The CDR3 loop spans 13 amino acids. Trimming shortened V by 1 base and J by 3 bases, and 10 bases separated the two germline ends. The CDR3 DNA sequence: TGCAGTGCTAGAGCTCCAGGGAGCTACGAGCAGTACTTC. Encoded protein: CSARAPGSYEQYF.

This chain links TRBV5-6 with TRBJ2-3, with 13 bases matching TRBD2. Trimming cost V 4 bases and J 0 bases; bases outside gene matches: 8. Per the germline V gene, CDR1 is SGHDT and CDR2 is YYEEEE. This CDR3 is built from 18 residues. CDR3 region: CASSPLTSGGPSTDTQYF. In DNA form, the CDR3 reads TGTGCCAGCAGCCCATTGACTAGCGGGGGGCCTAGCACAGATACGCAGTATTTT.